The clone carrying this T cell receptor beta chain has a count of ten or more. MiXCR re-clonotyped the PCR reads for TCRdb. The repertoire has tens of thousands of clones, 23% of them found once; the top ten carry 2.4%. This specimen comes from a study of metastatic and nonmetastatic thyroid tumors. Study-wide background: Malignant thyroid and benign thyroid patients provided blood and tumor or nodule tissue whose repertoires were compared.

With V trimmed by 4 bases and J by 7 bases, 11 bases remained unmatched. The CDR3 length is 15 residues. CDR1 and CDR2 from the germline V gene are SGDLS and YYNGEE. Patients had received no treatment of any kind before thyroid surgery. The source is a female donor with papillary thyroid cancer or a benign thyroid nodule (not recorded which). Some clones in this sample may be carry-over from other donors' samples. Sequencing input: blood. This rearrangement joins TRBV9 to TRBJ2-1, with 7 bases aligning to TRBD1. CDR3 bases: TGTGCCAGCAGCTTCACAGGGGTCTTAGGAAATGAGCAGTTCTTC. This codes for CASSFTGVLGNEQFF.